This T cell receptor beta chain was observed in a study of cytomegalovirus exposure and HLA in healthy donors. Data came from immunoSEQ multiplex PCR; TCRdb stores just in-frame clones and leaves some out. The data hold tens of thousands of clones, with around 90% observed a single time. The V gene's germline CDR1 is SEHNR and CDR2 FQNEAQ (reference sequence). The CDR3 runs to 14 residues. V was pared by 3 bases and J by 2 bases, with 7 bases between. The chain is built from TRBV7-9 and TRBJ1-4; perhaps TRBD1 as D (6 bases). The receptor was derived from a woman aged 25 to 45 in good health and CMV-seronegative. Sample: PBMCs. The CDR3 is CASSFGQTNEKLFF. The CDR3 DNA is TGTGCCAGCAGCTTTGGACAGACTAATGAAAAACTGTTTTTT.